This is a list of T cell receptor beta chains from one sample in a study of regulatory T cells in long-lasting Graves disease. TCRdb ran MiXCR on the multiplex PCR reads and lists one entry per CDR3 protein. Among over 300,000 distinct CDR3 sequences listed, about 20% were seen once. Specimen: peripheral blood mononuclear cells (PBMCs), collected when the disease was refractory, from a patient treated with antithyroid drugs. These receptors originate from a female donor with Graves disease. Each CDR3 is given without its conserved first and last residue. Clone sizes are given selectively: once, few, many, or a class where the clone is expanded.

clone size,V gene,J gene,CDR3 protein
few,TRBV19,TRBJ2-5,ASSTRGSWQETQY
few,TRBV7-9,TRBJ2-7,ASSSSGTSSYEQY
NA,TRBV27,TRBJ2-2,ASSRRGGGTGELF
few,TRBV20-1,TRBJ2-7,SAIGYEQY
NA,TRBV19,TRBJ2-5,ASSIKRLGQETQY
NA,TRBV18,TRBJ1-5,ASSPGQGLGQPQH
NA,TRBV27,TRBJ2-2,ASRTDRGDTGELF
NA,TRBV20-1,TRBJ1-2,SARDFGTGEGYGYT
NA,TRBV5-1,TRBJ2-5,ASSLGAAGGSPTMYQETQY
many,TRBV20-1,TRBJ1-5,SAPGTGQPQH
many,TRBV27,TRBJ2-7,ASSRGADSLAYEQY
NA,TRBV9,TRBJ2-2,ASSSSTGASTGELF
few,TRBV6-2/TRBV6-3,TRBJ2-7,ASSSRKGGTSAYEQY
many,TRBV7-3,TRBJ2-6,ASSHESGANVLT
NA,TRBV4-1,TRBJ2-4,ASSQGAQGKGNIQY
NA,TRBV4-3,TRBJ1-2,ASSQELRGYGYT
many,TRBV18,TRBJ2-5,ASSPAGRETQY
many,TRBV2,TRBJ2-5,ASHRGTPQETQY
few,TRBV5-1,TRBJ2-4,ASSLGAGLDIQY
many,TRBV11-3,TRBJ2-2,ASSTRRENTGELF
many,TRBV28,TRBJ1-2,ASSLGSTGGRGYGYT
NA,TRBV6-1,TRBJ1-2,ASRQSIYGYT
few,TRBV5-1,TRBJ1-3,ASSYGSGTGTIY
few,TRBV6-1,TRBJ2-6,ASTQGSGANVLT
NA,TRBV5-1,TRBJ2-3,ASSFGEAGTDTQY
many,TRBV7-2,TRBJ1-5,ASSLAGQGPIGHQPQH
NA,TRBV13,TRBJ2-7,ASSFYAGAEEQY
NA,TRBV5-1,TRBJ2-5,ASSLERGQETQY
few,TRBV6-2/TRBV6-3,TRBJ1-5,ASSYGQTNQPQH
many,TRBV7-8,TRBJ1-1,ASSPRGDRAMTEAF
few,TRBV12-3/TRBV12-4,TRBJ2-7,ASSLKLGSTLSYEQY
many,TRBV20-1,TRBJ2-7,SARPSPMYEQY
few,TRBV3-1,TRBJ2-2,ASSPGAASTGELF
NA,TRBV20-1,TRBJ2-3,SASRQSITDTQY
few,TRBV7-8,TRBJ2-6,ASSYNRDRGTGANVLT
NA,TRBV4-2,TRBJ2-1,ASSQPQGQGRL
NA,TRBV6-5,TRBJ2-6,ASSYLASGANVLT
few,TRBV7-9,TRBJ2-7,ASSSRGPAPHEQY
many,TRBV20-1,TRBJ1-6,SAKTDSFGGSPLH
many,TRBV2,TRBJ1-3,ASSEDPSGYFGNTIY
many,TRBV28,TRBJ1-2,ASSYAYGYT
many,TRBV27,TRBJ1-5,ASSLLGIGNNQPQH
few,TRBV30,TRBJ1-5,AWSIADNQPQH
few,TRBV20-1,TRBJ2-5,SVVQGREETQY
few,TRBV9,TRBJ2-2,ASSASSGVRTGELF
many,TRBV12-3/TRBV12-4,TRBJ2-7,ASSFVGGGDEQY
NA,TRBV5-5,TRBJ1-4,ASTINGASNEKLF
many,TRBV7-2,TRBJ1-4,ASSPARGTATNEKLF
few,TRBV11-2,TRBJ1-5,ASSLGEGANQPQH
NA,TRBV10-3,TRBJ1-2,AISESKGPTMGQISYGYT
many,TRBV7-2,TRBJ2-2,ASSPGGYTGELF
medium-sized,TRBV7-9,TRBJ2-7,ASRRPGTGAPFEQY
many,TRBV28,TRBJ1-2,ASRLPLQGNGYT
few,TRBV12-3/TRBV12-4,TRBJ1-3,ASRGWGASGRNTIY
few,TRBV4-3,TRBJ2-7,ASSQDRTGRADEQY
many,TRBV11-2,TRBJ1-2,ASSGINYGYT
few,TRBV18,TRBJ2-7,ASSPDRDTIYEQY